The next 30 T cell receptor beta chains were all read from a single sample in a study of blood T cell repertoires in COVID-19. The method was immunoSEQ multiplex PCR; TCRdb's version includes in-frame clones alone and lacks a portion of them. Among 150,000 to 200,000 clones listed, more than 75% were seen once. Sequenced sample: peripheral blood. Receptors were obtained from a woman aged 70-85 years with COVID-19, enrolled during active disease.

This clone has a single count. The chain employs TRBV11-1 and TRBJ2-5; 8 positions match TRBD1. The germline CDR1 and CDR2 sequences are SGHAT and FQDESV (reference sequence). The ends lost 5 bases at V and 1 base at J; junction bases unmatched: 6. CDR3 length equals 15 residues. The CDR3 loop is CASSNDRGVQETQYF. In DNA form, the CDR3 reads TGTGCCAGCAGCAACGACAGGGGTGTCCAAGAGACCCAGTACTTC.

V is TRBV7-2 and J is TRBJ1-6, with D perhaps TRBD1 (5 bases). Per the germline V gene, CDR1 is SGHTA and CDR2 is FQGNSA. This CDR3 is 15 amino acids long. V lost 5 bases and J 11 bases, leaving 19 bases between the germline ends. CDR3 in DNA: TGTGCCAGCAGCCCGCGGACACCACGAGGTCCACCCCTCCACTTT. It codes for CASSPRTPRGPPLHF.

The chain uses TRBV28 and TRBJ1-5; D is perhaps TRBD1 (6 bases). The V end lost 6 bases, the J end lost 0 bases, and 12 bases lay between the germline ends. The germline CDR1 and CDR2 sequences are MDHEN and SYDVKM. CDR3 size: 15 residues. CDR3 residues: CASRPQGYSNQPQHF. Here the CDR3 DNA reads TGTGCCAGCAGGCCTCAGGGGTATAGCAATCAGCCCCAGCATTTT.

This sequence joins TRBV27 and TRBJ1-2; 7 positions agree with TRBD1. Germline values: CDR1 MNHEY, CDR2 SMNVEV (reference sequence). V trimming: 4 bases; J trimming: 5 bases; junction bases outside the gene matches: 7. CDR3 length: 14 residues. The CDR3 sequence: CASSSLQGSYGYTF. Here the CDR3 DNA reads TGTGCCAGCAGTTCGTTACAGGGGAGTTATGGCTACACCTTC.

The J gene is TRBJ2-5, the V gene TRBV3-1 (or the pseudogene TRBV3-2), with D tentatively TRBD2 (6 bases). This CDR3 has 15 residues. Between the trimmed V and J ends, which lost 2 bases and 1 base, there was a span of 11 bases. Germline CDR1 LGHDT, CDR2 YNNKEL (reference sequence). CDR3 protein: CASSQMRGPQETQYF. CDR3 DNA sequence: TGTGCCAGCAGCCAAATGCGGGGTCCCCAAGAGACCCAGTACTTC.

The CDR3 DNA reads as TGCAGCGGTTTCTCAGGGGAAAAACTGTTTTTT. Translated, it gives CSGFSGEKLFF. The chain carries TRBV29-1 and TRBJ1-4; D might be TRBD1 (5 bases). Trimming took 7 bases from V and 8 from J, leaving 11 bases between them. Germline values: CDR1 SQVTM, CDR2 ANQGSEA. This CDR3 spans 11 amino acids.

This clone has a handful of counts. The chain's CDR3 is CASSPTGVQAYTEAFF. The DNA for the CDR3 is TGTGCCAGCAGCCCAACGGGGGTACAGGCCTACACTGAAGCTTTCTTT. This chain uses TRBV7-3 with TRBJ1-1; possible D gene TRBD1, 5 bases. The CDR3 runs 16 residues. In germline, CDR1 is SGHTA, CDR2 FQGTGA. Trimming took off 5 bases at V and 3 bases at J, with 19 bases between the two ends.

This clone was observed a single time. The rearrangement joins TRBV3-1 (or the pseudogene TRBV3-2) to TRBJ2-3; 8 positions match TRBD1. Germline trimming cut 4 bases from V and 4 bases from J; bases unmatched to any gene: 7. This CDR3 comprises 15 residues. The germline gives CDR1 LGHDT, CDR2 YNNKEL (reference sequence). The CDR3 region has the DNA TGTGCCAGCAGCCCGCGACAGGGGAAGGCAGATACGCAGTATTTT. This sequence encodes CASSPRQGKADTQYF.

The rearrangement joins TRBV9 to TRBJ2-1; a weak D match, TRBD2 (6 bases). Germline V gives CDR1 SGDLS, CDR2 YYNGEE. This CDR3 is built from 14 residues. V was shortened by 0 bases and J by 10 bases, with 14 bases between the two germline ends. CDR3 sequence: CASSVATTSREQFF. CDR3 sequence (DNA): TGTGCCAGCAGCGTAGCTACGACTAGTCGGGAGCAGTTCTTC.

Only a few counts were recorded for this clone. DNA for the CDR3: TGTGCCTGGGCCGTAGCGTTAGGATCACCCCTCCACTTT. Translated, it gives CAWAVALGSPLHF. The V call is TRBV30, the J call TRBJ1-6; D is ambiguous. The V gene lost 5 bases and the J gene lost 10 bases, with 15 bases spanning the gap. The CDR3 has 13 amino acids. Germline values: CDR1 GTSNPN, CDR2 SVGIG (reference sequence). Filled out from reference TRBV30 and TRBJ1-6, the complete variable domain reads SQTIHQWPATLVQPVGSPLSLECTVEGTSNPNLYWYRQAAGRGLQLLFYSVGIGQISSEVPQNLSASRPQDRQFILSSKKLLLSDSGFYLCAWAVALGSPLHFGNGTRLTVT.

CDR3 nucleotide sequence: TGTGCCAGTAGTACGGACAGGCCCAACTATGGCTACACCTTC. Protein product: CASSTDRPNYGYTF. The V and J genes are TRBV19 and TRBJ1-2; 7 bases agree with TRBD1. The germline gives CDR1 LNHDA, CDR2 SQIVND (reference sequence). This CDR3 is built from 14 residues. The J segment lost 2 bases and the V segment lost 4 bases, leaving 4 bases of the junction unmatched.

This chain joins TRBV4-1 and TRBJ2-2, with a weak D call TRBD2 (5 bases). This CDR3 has 15 residues. With 0 bases removed from V and 6 bases from J, the gap between germline ends came to 11 bases. Germline loops: CDR1 MGHRA, CDR2 YSYEKL. CDR3 in amino acids: CASSQEFGVAGELFF. DNA of the CDR3: TGCGCCAGCAGCCAAGAATTCGGGGTCGCCGGGGAGCTGTTTTTT.

The chain has TRBV28 and TRBJ1-1, with 7 bases matching TRBD1. With V trimmed by 7 bases and J by 11 bases, 22 bases remained unmatched. CDR1 MDHEN and CDR2 SYDVKM come from the germline V gene. CDR3 length: 16 residues. The CDR3 region is CASMWERGRVGMLAFF. CDR3 sequence (DNA): TGTGCCAGCATGTGGGAGAGGGGGCGCGTCGGGATGTTGGCTTTCTTT.

The chain recombines TRBV6-2 or TRBV6-3 with TRBJ1-6; TRBD1 matches at 9 bases. The CDR3 runs to 14 residues. The junction had 3 bases not matched to a gene; V was cut back by 5 bases and J by 7 bases. Germline V CDR1 and CDR2: MNHEY, SVGEGT. CDR3 coding DNA: TGTGCCAGCAGTCGGACAGGGGTGAATTCACCCCTCCACTTT. Protein: CASSRTGVNSPLHF.

The V call is TRBV29-1, the J call TRBJ2-7; D is perhaps TRBD1 (6 bases). Germline V CDR1 and CDR2: SQVTM, ANQGSEA. This CDR3 is built from 11 residues. With 3 bases removed from V and 7 bases from J, the gap between germline ends came to 10 bases. In DNA form, the CDR3 reads TGCAGCGTTGACAGGGGACGAGAGCAGTACTTC. It encodes CSVDRGREQYF.

This clone was counted once. This chain uses TRBV28 with TRBJ2-3; 9 bases map to TRBD1. Per the germline V gene, CDR1 is MDHEN and CDR2 is SYDVKM. Trimming at V came to 2 bases and at J to 1 base, leaving 1 base not matched to a gene. CDR3 length: 15 amino acids. As DNA, the CDR3 is TGTGCCAGCAGTTTACGGGACAGGGGCACAGATACGCAGTATTTT. It codes for CASSLRDRGTDTQYF. Filled out from reference TRBV28 and TRBJ2-3, the complete variable domain reads DVKVTQSSRYLVKRTGEKVFLECVQDMDHENMFWYRQDPGLGLRLIYFSYDVKMKEKGDIPEGYSVSREKKERFSLILESASTNQTSMYLCASSLRDRGTDTQYFGPGTRLTVL.

This rearrangement joins TRBV25-1 to TRBJ2-1; TRBD2 matches at 11 bases. V lost 4 bases and J lost 9; bases outside the gene matches: 14. Per germline, CDR1 MGHDK and CDR2 SYGVNS. This CDR3 has 17 residues. For the CDR3, the DNA is TGTGCCAGCAGTGTAGCCTTTAGCGGGGGGGCCTACGGTGAGCAGTTCTTC. This encodes CASSVAFSGGAYGEQFF.

The chain joins TRBV20-1 to TRBJ1-1, with D hard to call. V dropped 5 bases and J dropped 4 bases, with 5 bases sitting between them. The length of the CDR3 is 10 residues. The germline gives CDR1 DFQATT, CDR2 SNEGSKA (reference sequence). CDR3 loop: CSAWSTEAFF. As DNA, the CDR3 is TGCAGTGCTTGGAGCACTGAAGCTTTCTTT.

V and J are TRBV2 and TRBJ1-1; D is possibly TRBD1 (5 bases). The CDR3 covers 16 residues. V shed 2 bases and J shed 1 base, with 14 bases lying between them. From germline, CDR1 is SNHLY and CDR2 FYNNEI. CDR3: CASSESGAGRNTEAFF. Here the CDR3 DNA reads TGTGCCAGCAGTGAAAGCGGGGCAGGGAGGAACACTGAAGCTTTCTTT. The full variable domain, completed using reference TRBV2 and TRBJ1-1, is EPEVTQTPSHQVTQMGQEVILRCVPISNHLYFYWYRQILGQKVEFLVSFYNNEISEKSEIFDDQFSVERPDGSNFTLKIRSTKLEDSAMYFCASSESGAGRNTEAFFGQGTRLTVV.

The chain links TRBV19 to TRBJ1-2; the match to TRBD1 covers 7 bases. The germline V gene has CDR1 LNHDA and CDR2 SQIVND (reference sequence). The V gene end was trimmed by 6 bases and the J gene end by 6 bases; junction bases not matched to a gene: 16. The CDR3 covers 16 residues. The CDR3 sequence is CASRSSSGAGGNGYTF. The CDR3 region has the DNA TGTGCCAGTAGGTCCTCCTCCGGGGCAGGGGGGAATGGCTACACCTTC.

Comment on this clone: Other DNA sequences of this sample code for an identical CDR3. J is TRBJ1-3 and V is TRBV5-1; D not certain. V lost 0 bases and J lost 0, with 7 bases in between. CDR1 is SGHRS, CDR2 YFSETQ, per germline. This CDR3 has 15 amino acids. Here the CDR3 reads CASSLAGNSGNTIYF. CDR3 in DNA: TGCGCCAGCAGCTTGGCGGGGAACTCTGGAAACACCATATATTTT.

The rearrangement links TRBV6-5 to TRBJ1-5, with D tentatively TRBD1 (5 bases). Germline CDR1 and CDR2: MNHEY and SVGAGI. Trimming took off 6 bases at V and 3 bases at J, with 15 bases between the two ends. The CDR3 runs 15 residues. CDR3 amino acids: CASSRSGTVNQPQHF. For the CDR3, the DNA is TGTGCCAGCAGCCGCAGCGGGACGGTCAATCAGCCCCAGCATTTT.

The chain is built from TRBV5-4 and TRBJ1-2, with 9 bases fitting TRBD1. J lost 4 bases, V lost 4 bases, and 14 bases had no gene match. The germline V gene encodes CDR1 SGHNT and CDR2 YYREEE (reference sequence). This CDR3 is built from 17 residues. In nucleotides, the CDR3 is TGTGCCAGCAGCGGTCCGGGACAGGGCCTTCGTCTCTATGGCTACACCTTC. Protein: CASSGPGQGLRLYGYTF.

CDR3 amino acids: CASRGTWGIFSGNTIYF. CDR3 nucleotides: TGCGCCAGCAGGGGGACTTGGGGGATATTCTCTGGAAACACCATATATTTT. The chain uses TRBV10-2 and TRBJ1-3; maybe TRBD1 (5 bases). CDR3 size: 17 residues. The V end lost 6 bases, the J end lost 0 bases, and 18 bases lay between the germline ends. CDR1 and CDR2 (germline): WSHSY, SAAADI.

J is TRBJ2-7 and V is TRBV27, with 10 bases aligning to TRBD2. With 6 bases clipped from V and 0 bases from J, the junction kept 2 bases outside the gene matches. The CDR3 has 14 residues. The germline CDR1 and CDR2 sequences are MNHEY and SMNVEV (reference sequence). The CDR3 sequence is CASRGLAHSYEQYF. DNA of the CDR3: TGTGCCAGCAGGGGACTAGCGCACTCCTACGAGCAGTACTTC.

J is TRBJ2-1 and V is TRBV11-2; tentative D call: TRBD1 (5 bases). CDR1 SGHAT and CDR2 FQNNGV come from the germline V gene. Trimming took off 0 bases at V and 7 bases at J, with 10 bases between the two ends. The CDR3 loop spans 14 amino acids. In nucleotides, the CDR3 is TGTGCCAGCAGCTTAGACAGGGCTTATAATGAGCAGTTCTTC. The encoded protein is CASSLDRAYNEQFF.

Note on this clone: Germline and junction disagree at one end, which may indicate a read error. The CDR3 loop reads CASSFREELNF. CDR3 nucleotide sequence: TGTGCCAGTTCGTTCCGGGAGGAACTAAACTTC. The chain joins TRBV19 to TRBJ2-4; 7 nucleotides match TRBD2. Germline CDR1 is LNHDA and CDR2 is SQIVND (reference sequence). The CDR3 loop spans 11 amino acids.

The chain combines TRBV28 with TRBJ1-1, with a tentative D call TRBD1 (5 bases). Per germline, CDR1 MDHEN and CDR2 SYDVKM. There are 13 residues in the CDR3. Trimming pared 6 bases from V and 3 bases from J, leaving 11 bases between. CDR3 coding DNA: TGTGCCAGCAGGGGTCCAGGGTACACTGAAGCTTTCTTT. This sequence encodes CASRGPGYTEAFF. Together with reference TRBV28 and TRBJ1-1, the CDR3 gives the full variable domain: DVKVTQSSRYLVKRTGEKVFLECVQDMDHENMFWYRQDPGLGLRLIYFSYDVKMKEKGDIPEGYSVSREKKERFSLILESASTNQTSMYLCASRGPGYTEAFFGQGTRLTVV.

The V and J genes are TRBV7-9 and TRBJ2-3; D gene ambiguous. Trimming left V 5 bases short and J 4 bases short, with 7 bases between. The CDR3 spans 12 residues. The germline CDR1 and CDR2 sequences are SEHNR and FQNEAQ (reference sequence). The CDR3 nucleotides are TGTGCCAGCAGCCCTGCGGCAGATACGCAGTATTTT. Its protein is CASSPAADTQYF. The full variable domain, completed using reference TRBV7-9 and TRBJ2-3, is DTGVSQNPRHKITKRGQNVTFRCDPISEHNRLYWYRQTLGQGPEFLTYFQNEAQLEKSRLLSDRFSAERPKGSFSTLEIQRTEQGDSAMYLCASSPAADTQYFGPGTRLTVL.

This chain joins TRBV6-5 and TRBJ1-1; D is uncertain. From germline, CDR1 is MNHEY and CDR2 SVGAGI. The CDR3 runs 15 residues. V lost 5 bases and J lost 6, with 19 bases in between. In nucleotides, the CDR3 is TGTGCCAGCAGTCCCCGTGGTTGGGAGACGGCTGAAGCTTTCTTT. This encodes CASSPRGWETAEAFF.